These T cell receptor beta chains were read from a single sample in a study of blood T cells in healthy people across ages. TCRdb reprocessed the 5' RACE reads with MiXCR, giving one entry per CDR3 protein. The table lists around 1,700,000 distinct CDR3 sequences, 28% of them singletons. The sample was blood. The receptors were gathered from a woman in her twenties or thirties in good health. The CDR3 runs from the conserved cysteine through the conserved F or W.

j_call v_call cdr3_aa
TRBJ1-2 TRBV20-1 CSARVSGDYGYTF
TRBJ2-3 TRBV7-2 CASSLGGAWGGVDTQYF
TRBJ2-7 TRBV29-1 CSVTGLDSQQYF
- TRBV29-1 CSADWVFQFHNEQYF
TRBJ2-7 TRBV20-1 CGAAGTFYEQYF
TRBJ2-7 TRBV24-1 CATSPGNYEQYF
TRBJ1-2 TRBV30 CAWSRAGVDYGYTF
TRBJ1-3 TRBV7-9 CASSLEAGGNTIYF
TRBJ1-1 TRBV10-2 CASRQGLEAFF
TRBJ2-7 TRBV6-5 CASSLLRASGRIEQYF
TRBJ2-3 TRBV15 CATSRDPGGPTDTQYF
TRBJ1-5 TRBV5-1 CASSLMGVDNQPQHF
TRBJ2-1 TRBV9 CASSVDPLAGGLYNEQFF
- TRBV6-5 CASTSGGSETQYF
TRBJ2-3 TRBV7-2 CASSPPGLAGADTQYF
TRBJ2-2 TRBV20-1 CSAKAGTSGTGELFF
TRBJ2-1 TRBV5-1 CASSVTTGLAGSEQFF
TRBJ2-1 TRBV2 CASSSQGGPYNEQFF
TRBJ1-1 TRBV3-1 CASSHRKTGVAPEAFF
TRBJ2-3 TRBV4-3 CASSQELGQADTQYF
TRBJ1-1 TRBV6-6 CVSSYNLNMNTEAFF
TRBJ2-1 TRBV12-3/TRBV12-4 CASSPSSGSSYNEQFF
TRBJ2-7 TRBV12-3/TRBV12-4 CASSFRQGAPYEQYF
TRBJ2-1 TRBV21-1 CASSRSGREQFF
TRBJ2-2 TRBV12-5 CARIRQGALSGELFF
TRBJ2-1 TRBV5-1 CASSHLGREGLDEQFF
TRBJ2-1 TRBV20-1 CSARPGRSAYNEQFF
TRBJ1-5 TRBV7-9 CASSATSDQPQHF
TRBJ2-1 TRBV20-1 CSAPRGHPQFF
TRBJ2-3 TRBV10-3 CAISDPDTQYF
TRBJ1-5 TRBV7-8 CASSGGEGGANQPQHF
TRBJ2-1 TRBV5-1 CASSLTTGLGDEQFF
TRBJ1-2 TRBV4-1 CASSQEGTGPNYGYTF
TRBJ2-3 TRBV7-2 CASSPQSGLRTDTQYF
TRBJ2-7 TRBV7-8 CATREGPSGVYEQYF
TRBJ1-1 TRBV19 CASSIGGLRQKNTEAFF
TRBJ2-1 TRBV9 CASSSPNRGEQFF
TRBJ2-1 TRBV30 CAWRGINEQFF
TRBJ2-1 TRBV20-1 CSAPRDQYNEQFF
TRBJ1-1 TRBV29-1 CSVFKPKMNTEAFF
TRBJ2-5 TRBV29-1 CSLETRETQYF
TRBJ1-5 TRBV12-3/TRBV12-4 CASSSRRTSQPQHF
TRBJ1-1 TRBV15 CATSSNRGGTEAFF
TRBJ2-1 TRBV20-1 CSASAGQGQFF
TRBJ1-1 TRBV7-2 CASSSRSSGNTEAFF
TRBJ1-5 TRBV7-9 CASSSNSNQPQHF
TRBJ2-7 TRBV27 CASSSGGGLEQYF
TRBJ2-1 TRBV20-1 CSARDRASGARNEQFF
TRBJ1-1 TRBV14 CASGRTVNTEAFF
TRBJ2-1 TRBV13 CASSSSSGPLVDEQFF
TRBJ2-7 TRBV7-2 CASSNRLAANYEQYF
TRBJ2-3 TRBV3-1 CASSQDPGRTDTQYF
TRBJ2-7 TRBV24-1 CATSDLPLQLAGGPPSYEQYF
TRBJ1-1 TRBV5-1 CASSLATNSPGEAFF
TRBJ2-1 TRBV5-1 CASSLASRGQFF
TRBJ1-3 TRBV20-1 CSAREGQGYNTIYF
TRBJ1-1 TRBV18 CASSTGQGSMNTEAFF
TRBJ1-1 TRBV7-2 CASSFPTRRSTEAFF
TRBJ1-6 TRBV5-1 CASSFAGVKGSPLHF
TRBJ2-1 TRBV6-1 CASSDSSGTGVWNEQFF